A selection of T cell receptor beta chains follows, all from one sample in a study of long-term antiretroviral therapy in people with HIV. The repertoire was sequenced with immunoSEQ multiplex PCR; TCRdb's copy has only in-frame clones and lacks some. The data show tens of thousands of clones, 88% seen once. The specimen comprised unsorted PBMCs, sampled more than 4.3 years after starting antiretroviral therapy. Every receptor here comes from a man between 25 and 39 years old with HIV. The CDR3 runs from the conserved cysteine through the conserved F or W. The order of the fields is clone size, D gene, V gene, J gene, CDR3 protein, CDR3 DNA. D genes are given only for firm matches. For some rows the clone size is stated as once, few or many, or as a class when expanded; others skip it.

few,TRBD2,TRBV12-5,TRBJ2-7,CASGLTPSGRPQYYEQYF,TGTGCTAGTGGTTTGACCCCTAGCGGGAGGCCTCAATACTACGAGCAGTACTTC
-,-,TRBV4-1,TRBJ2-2,CASSQTGGTEHTGELFF,TGCGCCAGCAGCCAAACCGGGGGGACAGAACACACCGGGGAGCTGTTTTTT
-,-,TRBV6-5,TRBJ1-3,CASSSGMAGNTIYF,TGTGCCAGCAGTTCCGGGATGGCTGGAAACACCATATATTTT
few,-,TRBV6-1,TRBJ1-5,CASSDDRDGPTYSNQPQHF,TGTGCCAGCAGTGACGACCGGGACGGACCGACTTATAGCAATCAGCCCCAGCATTTT
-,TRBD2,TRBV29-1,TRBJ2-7,CSAFSGGDYEQYF,TGCAGCGCCTTTAGCGGGGGGGACTACGAGCAGTACTTC
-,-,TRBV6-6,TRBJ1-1,CASSLMKQRVNTEAFF,TGTGCCAGCAGCCTTATGAAACAACGAGTGAACACTGAAGCTTTCTTT
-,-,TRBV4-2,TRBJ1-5,CASSQTPGQYSNQPQHF,TGTGCCAGCAGCCAAACCCCGGGACAATATAGCAATCAGCCCCAGCATTTT
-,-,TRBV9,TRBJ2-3,CASSVPRSWPFHTDTQYF,TGTGCCAGCAGCGTGCCGCGATCCTGGCCCTTTCACACAGATACGCAGTATTTT
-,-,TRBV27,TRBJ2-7,CASSLASSYEQYF,TGTGCCAGCAGTTTAGCGAGCTCCTACGAGCAGTACTTC
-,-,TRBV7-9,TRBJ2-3,CASSLPLRGPPTDTQYF,TGTGCCAGCAGCTTACCCCTCAGGGGTCCCCCCACAGATACGCAGTATTTT
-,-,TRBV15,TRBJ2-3,CATSRVRLSDTQYF,TGTGCCACCAGCAGGGTCCGGTTGTCAGATACGCAGTATTTT
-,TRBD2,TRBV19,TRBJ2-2,CASSILAEIGELFF,TGTGCCAGTAGTATTCTAGCGGAAATCGGGGAGCTGTTTTTT
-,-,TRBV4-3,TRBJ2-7,CASSHYLTVRGAEQYF,TGCGCCAGCAGCCACTATTTGACAGTCCGGGGGGCCGAGCAGTACTTC
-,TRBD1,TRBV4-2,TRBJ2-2,CASSQDRSRGRGGELFF,TGTGCCAGCAGCCAAGACAGGTCCAGGGGGCGCGGCGGGGAGCTGTTTTTT
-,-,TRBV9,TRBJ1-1,CASSVTGKGTEAFF,TGTGCCAGCAGCGTCACAGGGAAGGGCACTGAAGCTTTCTTT
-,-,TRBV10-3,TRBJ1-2,CATQHTGNLDYGYTF,TGTGCCACCCAGCATACAGGGAACCTCGACTATGGCTACACCTTC
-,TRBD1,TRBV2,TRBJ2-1,CASTLPGTGREQFF,TGTGCCAGCACCTTACCAGGGACAGGGCGTGAGCAGTTCTTC
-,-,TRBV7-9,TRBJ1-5,CASSLGLGLGNQPQHF,TGTGCCAGCAGCTTAGGGTTGGGGTTAGGAAATCAGCCCCAGCATTTT
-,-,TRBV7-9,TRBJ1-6,CASRSTGFNSPLHF,TGTGCCAGCAGGAGCACAGGGTTCAATTCACCCCTCCACTTT
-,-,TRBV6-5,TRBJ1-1,CASSPFTNTEAFF,TGTGCCAGCAGTCCCTTTACGAACACTGAAGCTTTCTTT
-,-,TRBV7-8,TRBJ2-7,CASSSTDSTYEQYF,TGTGCCAGCAGCTCCACGGACAGCACCTACGAGCAGTACTTC
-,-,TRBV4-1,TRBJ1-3,CASSRSQGEGSGNTIYF,TGCGCCAGCAGCCGTAGTCAGGGCGAAGGCTCTGGAAACACCATATATTTT
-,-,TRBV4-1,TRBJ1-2,CASSPAPGGTYGYTF,TGCGCCAGCAGCCCGGCCCCGGGGGGGACCTATGGCTACACCTTC
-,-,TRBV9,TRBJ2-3,CASRRQGGADTQYF,TGTGCCAGCAGAAGACAGGGAGGGGCAGATACGCAGTATTTT
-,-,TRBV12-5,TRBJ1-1,CASAFGGTEAFF,TGTGCTAGTGCTTTTGGGGGGACTGAAGCTTTCTTT
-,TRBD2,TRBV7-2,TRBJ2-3,CASSLVLAGGPDTQYF,TGTGCCAGCAGCTTAGTACTAGCGGGGGGGCCAGATACGCAGTATTTT
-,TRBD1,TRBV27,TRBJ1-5,CASSLAGQGGGNQPQHF,TGTGCCAGCAGTCTCGCGGGACAGGGCGGGGGCAATCAGCCCCAGCATTTT
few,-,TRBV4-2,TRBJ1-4,CASSVAALNEKLFF,TGTGCCAGCAGCGTGGCCGCCCTTAATGAAAAACTGTTTTTT
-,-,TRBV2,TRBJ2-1,CASSDWGSDSYNEQFF,TGTGCCAGCAGTGACTGGGGGAGTGACTCCTACAATGAGCAGTTCTTC
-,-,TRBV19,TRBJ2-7,CASSISGHSYEQYF,TGTGCCAGTAGTATATCTGGGCATTCCTACGAGCAGTACTTC
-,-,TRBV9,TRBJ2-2,CASSPQGLYTGELFF,TGTGCCAGCAGCCCCCAGGGGTTATACACCGGGGAGCTGTTTTTT
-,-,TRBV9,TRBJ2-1,CASSKGSSYNEQFF,TGTGCCAGCTCCAAGGGTTCCTCCTACAATGAGCAGTTCTTC
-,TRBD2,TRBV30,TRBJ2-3,CAWMRSGSTLRTQYF,TGTGCCTGGATGAGGAGCGGGAGCACTCTCCGTACGCAGTATTTT
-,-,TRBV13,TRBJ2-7,CASSLWGGEQYF,TGTGCCAGCAGCTTATGGGGCGGGGAGCAGTACTTC
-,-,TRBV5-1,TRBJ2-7,CASSLSRIGGIPYEQYF,TGCGCCAGCAGCTTATCTAGGATCGGGGGAATACCCTACGAGCAGTACTTC
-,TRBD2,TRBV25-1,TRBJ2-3,CASRLAGPTDTQYF,TGTGCCAGCAGACTAGCGGGCCCCACAGATACGCAGTATTTT
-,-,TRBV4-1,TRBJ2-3,CASSQTTDTQYF,TGCGCCAGCAGCCAAACCACAGATACGCAGTATTTT